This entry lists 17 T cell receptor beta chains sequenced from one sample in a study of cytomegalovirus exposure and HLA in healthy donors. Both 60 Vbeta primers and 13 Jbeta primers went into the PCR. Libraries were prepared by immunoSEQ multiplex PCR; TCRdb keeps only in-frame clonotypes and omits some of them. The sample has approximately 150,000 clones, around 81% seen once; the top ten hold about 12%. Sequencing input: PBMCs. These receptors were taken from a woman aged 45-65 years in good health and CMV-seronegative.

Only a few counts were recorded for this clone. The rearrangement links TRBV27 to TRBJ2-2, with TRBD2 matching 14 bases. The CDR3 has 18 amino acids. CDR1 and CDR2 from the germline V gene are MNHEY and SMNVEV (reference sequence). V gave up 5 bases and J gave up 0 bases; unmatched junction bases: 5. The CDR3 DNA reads TGTGCCAGCAGTCCACGGACTAGCGGGGGGTCGAACACCGGGGAGCTGTTTTTT. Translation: CASSPRTSGGSNTGELFF.

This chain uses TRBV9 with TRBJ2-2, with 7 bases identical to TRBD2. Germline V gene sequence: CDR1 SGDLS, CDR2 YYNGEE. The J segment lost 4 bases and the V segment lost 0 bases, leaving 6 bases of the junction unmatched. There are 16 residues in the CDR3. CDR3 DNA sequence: TGTGCCAGCAGCGTAGAGCGACTAGCACGCACCGGGGAGCTGTTTTTT. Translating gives CASSVERLARTGELFF.

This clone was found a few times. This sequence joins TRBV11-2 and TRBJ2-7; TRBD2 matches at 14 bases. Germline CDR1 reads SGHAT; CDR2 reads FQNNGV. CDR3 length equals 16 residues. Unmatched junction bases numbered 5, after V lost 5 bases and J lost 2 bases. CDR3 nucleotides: TGTGCCAGCAGCACTGGGACTAGCGGGAGTCCCTACGAGCAGTACTTC. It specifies CASSTGTSGSPYEQYF. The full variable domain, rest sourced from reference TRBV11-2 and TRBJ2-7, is EAGVAQSPRYKIIEKRQSVAFWCNPISGHATLYWYQQILGQGPKLLIQFQNNGVVDDSQLPKDRFSAERLKGVDSTLKIQPAKLEDSAVYLCASSTGTSGSPYEQYFGPGTRLTVT.

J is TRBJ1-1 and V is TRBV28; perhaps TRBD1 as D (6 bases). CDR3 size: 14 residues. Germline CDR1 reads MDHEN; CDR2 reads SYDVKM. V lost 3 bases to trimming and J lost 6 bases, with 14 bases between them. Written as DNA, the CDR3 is TGTGCCAGCAGTTTTGTACAGGGTATACCTGAAGCTTTCTTT. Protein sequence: CASSFVQGIPEAFF.

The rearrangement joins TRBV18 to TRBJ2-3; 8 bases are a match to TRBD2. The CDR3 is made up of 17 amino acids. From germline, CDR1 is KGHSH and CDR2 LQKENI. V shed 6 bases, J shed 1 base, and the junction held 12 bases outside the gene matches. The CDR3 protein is CASSQTGGNFRTDTQYF. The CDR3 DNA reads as TGTGCCAGCTCCCAGACGGGAGGGAATTTTCGCACAGATACGCAGTATTTT.

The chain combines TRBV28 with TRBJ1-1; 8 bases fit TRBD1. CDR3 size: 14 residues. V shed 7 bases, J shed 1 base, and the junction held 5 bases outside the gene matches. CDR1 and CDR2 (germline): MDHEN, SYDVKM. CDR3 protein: CASTWTGRNTEAFF. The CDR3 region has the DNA TGTGCCAGCACCTGGACAGGGAGGAACACTGAAGCTTTCTTT.

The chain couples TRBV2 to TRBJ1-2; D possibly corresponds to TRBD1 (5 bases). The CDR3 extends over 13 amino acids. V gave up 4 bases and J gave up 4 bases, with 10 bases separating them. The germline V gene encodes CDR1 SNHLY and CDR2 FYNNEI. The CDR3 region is CASSGQGGYGYTF. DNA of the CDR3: TGTGCCAGCAGTGGTCAGGGTGGCTATGGCTACACCTTC.

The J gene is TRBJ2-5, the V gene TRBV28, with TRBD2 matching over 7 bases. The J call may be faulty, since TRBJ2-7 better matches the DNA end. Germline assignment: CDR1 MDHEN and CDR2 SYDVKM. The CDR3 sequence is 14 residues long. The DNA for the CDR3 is TGTGCCAGCAGTGCGCCTGGGAGGGGCTACGAGCAGTACTTC. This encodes CASSAPGRGYEQYF.

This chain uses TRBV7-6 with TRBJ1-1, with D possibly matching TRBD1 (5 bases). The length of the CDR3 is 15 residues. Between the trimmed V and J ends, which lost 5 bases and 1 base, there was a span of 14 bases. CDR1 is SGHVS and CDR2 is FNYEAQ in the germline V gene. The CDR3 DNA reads TGTGCCAGCAGCCCGCCGAAGGGGTCGAACACTGAAGCTTTCTTT. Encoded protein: CASSPPKGSNTEAFF.

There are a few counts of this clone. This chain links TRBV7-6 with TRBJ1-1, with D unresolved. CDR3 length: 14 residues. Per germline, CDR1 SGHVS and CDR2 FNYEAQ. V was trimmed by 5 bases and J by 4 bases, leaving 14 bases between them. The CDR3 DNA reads TGTGCCAGCAGCCCAAATGAGAGGGCCACTGAAGCTTTCTTT. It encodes CASSPNERATEAFF. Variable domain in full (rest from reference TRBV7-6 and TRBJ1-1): GAGVSQSPRYKVTKRGQDVALRCDPISGHVSLYWYRQALGQGPEFLTYFNYEAQQDKSGLPNDRFSAERPEGSISTLTIQRTEQRDSAMYRCASSPNERATEAFFGQGTRLTVV.

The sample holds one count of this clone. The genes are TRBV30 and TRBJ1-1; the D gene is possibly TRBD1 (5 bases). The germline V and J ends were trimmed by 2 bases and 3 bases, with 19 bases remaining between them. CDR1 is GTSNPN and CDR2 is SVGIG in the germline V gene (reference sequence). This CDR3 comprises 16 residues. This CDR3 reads CAWSKGHRGRDTEAFF. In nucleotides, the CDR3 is TGTGCCTGGAGTAAGGGTCATAGGGGCCGGGACACTGAAGCTTTCTTT.

CDR3 bases: TGTGCCAGCTCACCCAGGGATTACGAGCAGTACTTC. Translation gives CASSPRDYEQYF. The chain uses TRBV18 and TRBJ2-7, with D perhaps TRBD1 (5 bases). The V gene's germline CDR1 is KGHSH and CDR2 LQKENI. The CDR3 spans 12 residues. V lost 3 bases and J 4 bases, leaving 7 bases between the germline ends.

CDR3 coding DNA: TGTGCCAGCAGCCCAAACATGGACAGGGAAAACCCCTACGAGCAGTACTTC. The encoded protein is CASSPNMDRENPYEQYF. The genes are TRBV7-9 and TRBJ2-7; TRBD1 aligns across 8 bases. V gave up 5 bases and J gave up 2 bases; unmatched junction bases: 14. Germline V CDR1 and CDR2: SEHNR, FQNEAQ (reference sequence). The CDR3 is 17 residues long.

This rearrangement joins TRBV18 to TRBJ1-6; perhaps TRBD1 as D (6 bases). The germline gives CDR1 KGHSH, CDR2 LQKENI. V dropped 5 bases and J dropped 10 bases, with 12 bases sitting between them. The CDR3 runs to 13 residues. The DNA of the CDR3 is TGTGCCAGCTCAACAGGGATCGACTCACCCCTCCACTTT. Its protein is CASSTGIDSPLHF.

DNA for the CDR3: TGCGCCAGCAGCTTGGATGCGGGGGTTGAGCAGTTCTTC. Residues: CASSLDAGVEQFF. The V call is TRBV5-1, the J call TRBJ2-1; 7 bases fit TRBD2. The CDR3 covers 13 residues. V lost 0 bases to trimming and J lost 9 bases; unmatched junction nucleotides: 3. CDR1 is SGHRS and CDR2 is YFSETQ in the germline V gene.

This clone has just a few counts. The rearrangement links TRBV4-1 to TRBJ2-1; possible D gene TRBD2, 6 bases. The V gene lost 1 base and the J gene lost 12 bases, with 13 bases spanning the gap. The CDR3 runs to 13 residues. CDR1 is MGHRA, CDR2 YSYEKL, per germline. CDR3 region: CASSQVIAERQFF. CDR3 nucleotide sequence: TGCGCCAGCAGCCAAGTAATAGCGGAGCGGCAGTTCTTC.

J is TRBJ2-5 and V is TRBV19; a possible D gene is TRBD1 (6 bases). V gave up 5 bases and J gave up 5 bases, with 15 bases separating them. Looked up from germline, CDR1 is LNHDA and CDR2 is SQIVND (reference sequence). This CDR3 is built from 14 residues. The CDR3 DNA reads TGTGCCAGTAGTGTCCAGACAGGCGCGGAGACCCAGTACTTC. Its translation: CASSVQTGAETQYF.